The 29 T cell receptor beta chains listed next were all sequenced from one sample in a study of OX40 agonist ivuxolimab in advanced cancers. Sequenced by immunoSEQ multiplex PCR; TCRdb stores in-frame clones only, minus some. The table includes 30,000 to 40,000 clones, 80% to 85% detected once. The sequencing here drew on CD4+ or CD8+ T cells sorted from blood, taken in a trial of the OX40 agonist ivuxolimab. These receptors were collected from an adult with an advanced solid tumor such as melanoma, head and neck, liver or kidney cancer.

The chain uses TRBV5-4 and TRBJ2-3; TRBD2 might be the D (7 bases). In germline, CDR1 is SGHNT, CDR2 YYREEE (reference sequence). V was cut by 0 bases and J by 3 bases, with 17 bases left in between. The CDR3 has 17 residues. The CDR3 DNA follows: TGTGCCAGCAGCTTGGCCGCTGGGGGGGGCCGTACAGATACGCAGTATTTT. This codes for CASSLAAGGGRTDTQYF.

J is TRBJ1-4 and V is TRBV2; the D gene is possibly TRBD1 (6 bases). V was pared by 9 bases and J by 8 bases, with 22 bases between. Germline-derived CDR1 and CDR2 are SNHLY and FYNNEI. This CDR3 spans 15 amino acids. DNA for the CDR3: TGTGCCAGTGAGCAAGCATCAGGGGTGGGGGAAAAACTGTTTTTT. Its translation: CASEQASGVGEKLFF.

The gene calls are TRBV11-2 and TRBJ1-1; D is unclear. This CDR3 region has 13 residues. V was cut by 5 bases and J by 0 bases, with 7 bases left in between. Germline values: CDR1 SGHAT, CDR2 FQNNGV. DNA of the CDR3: TGTGCCAGCAGCCAAACGTTGAACACTGAAGCTTTCTTT. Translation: CASSQTLNTEAFF.

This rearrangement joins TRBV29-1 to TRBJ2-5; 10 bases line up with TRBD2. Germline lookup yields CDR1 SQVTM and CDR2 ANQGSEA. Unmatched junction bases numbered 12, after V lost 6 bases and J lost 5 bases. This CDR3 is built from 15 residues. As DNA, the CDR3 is TGCAGCGTAAGGCCTAGCGGGGGCCCTGCGGAGACCCAGTACTTC. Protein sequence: CSVRPSGGPAETQYF.

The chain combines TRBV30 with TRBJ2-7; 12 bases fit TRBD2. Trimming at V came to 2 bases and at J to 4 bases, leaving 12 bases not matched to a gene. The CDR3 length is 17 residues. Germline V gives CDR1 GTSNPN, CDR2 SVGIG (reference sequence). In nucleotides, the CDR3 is TGTGCCTGGAGTATAACAAGGACTAGCGGGACTGATTACGAGCAGTACTTC. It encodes CAWSITRTSGTDYEQYF.

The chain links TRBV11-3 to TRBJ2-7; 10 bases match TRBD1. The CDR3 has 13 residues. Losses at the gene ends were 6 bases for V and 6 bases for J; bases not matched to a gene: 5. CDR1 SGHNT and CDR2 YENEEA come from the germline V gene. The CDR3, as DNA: TGTGCCAGCAGTCCCGACAGGGGGCGCGAGCAGTACTTC. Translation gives CASSPDRGREQYF.

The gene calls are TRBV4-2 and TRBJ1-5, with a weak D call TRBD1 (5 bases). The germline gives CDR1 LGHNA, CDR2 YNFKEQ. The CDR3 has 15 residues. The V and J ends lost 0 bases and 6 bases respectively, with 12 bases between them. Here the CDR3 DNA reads TGTGCCAGCAGCCAAGAGGGGGGGTCGCGTCAGCCCCAGCATTTT. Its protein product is CASSQEGGSRQPQHF.

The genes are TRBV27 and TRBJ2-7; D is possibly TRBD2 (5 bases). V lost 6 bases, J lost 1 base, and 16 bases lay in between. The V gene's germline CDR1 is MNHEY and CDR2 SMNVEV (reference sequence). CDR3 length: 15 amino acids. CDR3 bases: TGTGCCAGCAGACCGGGGTCCCAGTCTTCCTACGAGCAGTACTTC. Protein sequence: CASRPGSQSSYEQYF.

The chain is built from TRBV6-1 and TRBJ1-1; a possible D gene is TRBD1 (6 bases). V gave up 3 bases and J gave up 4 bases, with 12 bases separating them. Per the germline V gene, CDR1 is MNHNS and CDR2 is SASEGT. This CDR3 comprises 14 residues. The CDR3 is CASSDGGRVTEAFF. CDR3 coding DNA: TGTGCCAGCAGTGACGGGGGGCGGGTCACTGAAGCTTTCTTT.

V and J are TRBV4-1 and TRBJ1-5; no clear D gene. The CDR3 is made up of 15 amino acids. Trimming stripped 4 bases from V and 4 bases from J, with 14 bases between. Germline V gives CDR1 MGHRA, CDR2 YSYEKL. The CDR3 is CASSREGPGNQPQHF. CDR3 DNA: TGCGCCAGCAGCCGGGAAGGTCCCGGAAATCAGCCCCAGCATTTT.

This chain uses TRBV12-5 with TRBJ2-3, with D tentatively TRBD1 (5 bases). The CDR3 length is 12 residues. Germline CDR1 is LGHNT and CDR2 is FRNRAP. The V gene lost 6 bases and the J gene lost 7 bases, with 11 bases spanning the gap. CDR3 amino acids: CASGRDRNTQYF. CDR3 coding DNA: TGTGCTAGTGGACGCGACAGAAATACGCAGTATTTT. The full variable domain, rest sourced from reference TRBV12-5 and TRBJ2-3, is DARVTQTPRHKVTEMGQEVTMRCQPILGHNTVFWYRQTMMQGLELLAYFRNRAPLDDSGMPKDRFSAEMPDATLATLKIQPSEPRDSAVYFCASGRDRNTQYFGPGTRLTVL.

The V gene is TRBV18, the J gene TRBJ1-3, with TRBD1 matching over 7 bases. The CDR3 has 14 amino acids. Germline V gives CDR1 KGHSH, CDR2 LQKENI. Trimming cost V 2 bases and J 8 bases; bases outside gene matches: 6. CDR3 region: CASSPGQVGDTIYF. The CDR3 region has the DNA TGTGCCAGCTCACCAGGACAGGTCGGAGACACCATATATTTT.

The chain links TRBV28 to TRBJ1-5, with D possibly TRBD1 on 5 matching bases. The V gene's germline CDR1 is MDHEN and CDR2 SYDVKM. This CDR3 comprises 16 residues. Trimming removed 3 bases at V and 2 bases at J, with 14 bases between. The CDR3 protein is CASSFLSGIGNQPQHF. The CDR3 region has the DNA TGTGCCAGCAGTTTCCTTTCAGGGATAGGCAATCAGCCCCAGCATTTT.

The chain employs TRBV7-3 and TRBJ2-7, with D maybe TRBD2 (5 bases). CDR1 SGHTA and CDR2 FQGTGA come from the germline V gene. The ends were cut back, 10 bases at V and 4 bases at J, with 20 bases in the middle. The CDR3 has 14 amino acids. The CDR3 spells CATLALRVGYEQYF. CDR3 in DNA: TGTGCCACCCTAGCTTTAAGGGTGGGTTACGAGCAGTACTTC.

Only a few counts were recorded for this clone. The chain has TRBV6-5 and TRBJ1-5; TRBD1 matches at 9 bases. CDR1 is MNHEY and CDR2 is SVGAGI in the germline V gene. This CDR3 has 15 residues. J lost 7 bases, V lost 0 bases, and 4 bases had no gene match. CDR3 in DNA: TGTGCCAGCAGTTACTCATCGGACAGGGGACAGCCCCAGCATTTT. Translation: CASSYSSDRGQPQHF.

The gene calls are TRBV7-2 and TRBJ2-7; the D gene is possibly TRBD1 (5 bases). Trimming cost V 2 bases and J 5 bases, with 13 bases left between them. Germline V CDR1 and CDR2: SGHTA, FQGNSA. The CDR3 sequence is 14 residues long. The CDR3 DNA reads TGTGCCAGCAGCTTATTCAGGGATTCCCACGAGCAGTACTTC. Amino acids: CASSLFRDSHEQYF.

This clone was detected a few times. The DNA of the CDR3 is TGTGCCAGCAGACGAGGACAGGAGGGCATCGAGCAGTACTTC. Translated, it gives CASRRGQEGIEQYF. The chain joins TRBV6-5 to TRBJ2-7; TRBD1 is a possible D gene (7 bases). CDR1 MNHEY and CDR2 SVGAGI come from the germline V gene. CDR3 length: 14 amino acids. The germline V and J ends were trimmed by 6 bases and 6 bases, with 18 bases remaining between them.

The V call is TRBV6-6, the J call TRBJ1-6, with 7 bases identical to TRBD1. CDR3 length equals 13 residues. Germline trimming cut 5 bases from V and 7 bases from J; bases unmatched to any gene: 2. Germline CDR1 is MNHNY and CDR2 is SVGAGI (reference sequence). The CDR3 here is CASSGTENSPLHF. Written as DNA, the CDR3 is TGTGCCAGCAGTGGGACAGAAAATTCACCCCTCCACTTT.

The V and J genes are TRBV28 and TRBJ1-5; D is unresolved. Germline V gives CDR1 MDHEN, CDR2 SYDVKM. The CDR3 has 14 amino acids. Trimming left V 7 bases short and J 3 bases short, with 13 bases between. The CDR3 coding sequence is TGTGCCAGCAATGAAGGACGGGCCAATCAGCCCCAGCATTTT. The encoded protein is CASNEGRANQPQHF.

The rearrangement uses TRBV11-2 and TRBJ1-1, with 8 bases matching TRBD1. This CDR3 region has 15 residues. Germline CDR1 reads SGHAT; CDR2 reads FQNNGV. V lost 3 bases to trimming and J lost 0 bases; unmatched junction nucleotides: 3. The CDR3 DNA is TGTGCCAGCAGCTTGGACAGGGCCGTGAACACTGAAGCTTTCTTT. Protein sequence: CASSLDRAVNTEAFF.

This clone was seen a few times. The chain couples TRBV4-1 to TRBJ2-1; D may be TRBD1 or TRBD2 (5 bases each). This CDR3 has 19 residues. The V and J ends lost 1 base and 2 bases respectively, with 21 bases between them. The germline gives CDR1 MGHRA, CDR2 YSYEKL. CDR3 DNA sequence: TGCGCCAGCAGCCAAGGGGCAGTACCGGGACGCAATACCTACAATGAGCAGTTCTTC. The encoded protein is CASSQGAVPGRNTYNEQFF.

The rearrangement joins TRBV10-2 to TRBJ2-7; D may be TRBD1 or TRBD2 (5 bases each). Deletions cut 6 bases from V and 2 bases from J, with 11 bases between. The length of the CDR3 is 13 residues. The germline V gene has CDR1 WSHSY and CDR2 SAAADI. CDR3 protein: CASRAGTTYEQYF. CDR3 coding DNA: TGCGCCAGCAGGGCAGGGACCACCTACGAGCAGTACTTC.

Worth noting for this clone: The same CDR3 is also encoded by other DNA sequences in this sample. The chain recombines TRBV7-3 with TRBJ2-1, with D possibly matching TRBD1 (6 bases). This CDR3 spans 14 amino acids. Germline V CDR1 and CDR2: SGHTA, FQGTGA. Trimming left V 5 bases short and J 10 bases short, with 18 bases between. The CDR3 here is CASSGQTGAREQFF. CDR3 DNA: TGTGCCAGCAGCGGCCAGACAGGAGCGAGGGAGCAGTTCTTC.

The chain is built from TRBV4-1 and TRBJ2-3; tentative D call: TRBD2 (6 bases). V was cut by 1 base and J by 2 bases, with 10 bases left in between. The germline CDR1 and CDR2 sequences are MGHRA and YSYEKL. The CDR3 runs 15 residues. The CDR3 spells CASSQVGTATDTQYF. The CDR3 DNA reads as TGCGCCAGCAGCCAAGTGGGGACTGCCACAGATACGCAGTATTTT.

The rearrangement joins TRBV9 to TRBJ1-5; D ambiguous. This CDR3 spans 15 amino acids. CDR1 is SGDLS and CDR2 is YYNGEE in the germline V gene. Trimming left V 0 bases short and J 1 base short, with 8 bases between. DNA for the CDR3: TGTGCCAGCAGCGTAGATGGGGTGAGCAATCAGCCCCAGCATTTT. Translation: CASSVDGVSNQPQHF.

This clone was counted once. CDR3 protein: CASSFNTPEQFF. The CDR3 nucleotides read TGTGCCAGCAGTTTCAACACCCCCGAGCAGTTCTTC. V usage is TRBV2 and J usage is TRBJ2-1, with unresolved D. The germline V gene encodes CDR1 SNHLY and CDR2 FYNNEI. Trimming pared 5 bases from V and 10 bases from J, leaving 12 bases between. CDR3 size: 12 residues.

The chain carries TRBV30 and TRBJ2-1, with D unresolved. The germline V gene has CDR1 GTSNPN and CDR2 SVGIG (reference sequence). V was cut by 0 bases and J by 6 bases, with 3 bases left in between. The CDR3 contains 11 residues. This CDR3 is CAWSVFNEQFF. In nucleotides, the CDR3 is TGTGCCTGGAGTGTTTTCAATGAGCAGTTCTTC. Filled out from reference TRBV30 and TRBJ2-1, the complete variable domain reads SQTIHQWPATLVQPVGSPLSLECTVEGTSNPNLYWYRQAAGRGLQLLFYSVGIGQISSEVPQNLSASRPQDRQFILSSKKLLLSDSGFYLCAWSVFNEQFFGPGTRLTVL.

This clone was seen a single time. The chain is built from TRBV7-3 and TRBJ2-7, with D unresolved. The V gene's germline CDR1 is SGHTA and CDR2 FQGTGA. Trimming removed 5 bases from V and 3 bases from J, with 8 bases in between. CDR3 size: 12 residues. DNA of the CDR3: TGTGCCAGCAGCCCGGACGGCTACGAGCAGTACTTC. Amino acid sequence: CASSPDGYEQYF.

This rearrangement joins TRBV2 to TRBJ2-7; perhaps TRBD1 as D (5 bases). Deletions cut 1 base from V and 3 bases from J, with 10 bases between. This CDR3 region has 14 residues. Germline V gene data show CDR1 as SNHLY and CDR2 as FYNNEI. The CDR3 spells CASSEGQFLYEQYF. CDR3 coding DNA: TGTGCCAGCAGTGAAGGACAGTTTCTCTACGAGCAGTACTTC.